These 28 T cell receptor beta chains were sequenced from one sample in a study of cytomegalovirus exposure and HLA in healthy donors. The PCR used 60 Vbeta and 13 Jbeta primers. Generated by immunoSEQ multiplex PCR, the TCRdb table keeps only in-frame clones and is missing some. The sample consists of 250,000 to 350,000 clones, 70% to 90% of them appearing once. Sequencing used PBMCs. The source of these receptors is a man aged 40-49 years in good health and CMV-seropositive.

This sequence joins TRBV28 and TRBJ1-1, with no clear D. V was trimmed by 3 bases and J by 4 bases, leaving 21 bases between them. CDR1 and CDR2 from the germline V gene are MDHEN and SYDVKM. The CDR3 length is 17 residues. The chain's CDR3 is CASSFYRGFSSSTEAFF. DNA for the CDR3: TGTGCCAGCAGTTTCTATCGGGGTTTTAGCAGTAGCACTGAAGCTTTCTTT.

The J gene is TRBJ2-7, the V gene TRBV19; a weak D match, TRBD2 (6 bases). The V end was cut by 5 bases, the J end by 0 bases, with 14 bases between. CDR1 and CDR2 (germline): LNHDA, SQIVND (reference sequence). The CDR3 totals 15 residues. For the CDR3, the DNA is TGTGCCAGTAGTTTCGGGACTGGGAGCTCCTACGAGCAGTACTTC. This sequence encodes CASSFGTGSSYEQYF. Looking up the rest from reference TRBV19 and TRBJ2-7 gives the full variable domain: DGGITQSPKYLFRKEGQNVTLSCEQNLNHDAMYWYRQDPGQGLRLIYYSQIVNDFQKGDIAEGYSVSREKKESFPLTVTSAQKNPTAFYLCASSFGTGSSYEQYFGPGTRLTVT.

The V call is TRBV4-1, the J call TRBJ2-1; tentative D call: TRBD1 (5 bases). The CDR3 contains 17 residues. CDR1 and CDR2 from the germline V gene are MGHRA and YSYEKL. The V and J ends lost 2 bases and 0 bases respectively, with 14 bases between them. The CDR3 DNA reads as TGCGCCAGCAGCCAATCGGTGGGTAGGGGCTCCTACAATGAGCAGTTCTTC. It is translated as CASSQSVGRGSYNEQFF.

The chain employs TRBV25-1 and TRBJ1-1; TRBD1 is a possible D gene (6 bases). Germline-derived CDR1 and CDR2 are MGHDK and SYGVNS. The CDR3 is 13 residues long. V was shortened by 4 bases and J by 3 bases, with 9 bases between the two germline ends. The DNA for the CDR3 is TGTGCCAGCAGTGCCGCAGGGGACACTGAAGCTTTCTTT. It yields the protein CASSAAGDTEAFF.

The chain uses TRBV2 and TRBJ1-1, with D possibly TRBD1 on 5 matching bases. Germline CDR1 SNHLY, CDR2 FYNNEI. Trimming took 6 bases from V and 3 from J, leaving 20 bases between them. This CDR3 is built from 16 residues. DNA of the CDR3: TGTGCCAGCAGGGCTCCCGGGACTGGAACAGACACTGAAGCTTTCTTT. Its translation is CASRAPGTGTDTEAFF.

The CDR3, as DNA: TGTGCCAGCAGAACCGGGACAAGGGGAAACCTAGCCAAAAACATTCAGTACTTC. It translates to CASRTGTRGNLAKNIQYF. The rearrangement uses TRBV28 and TRBJ2-4; TRBD1 might be the D (6 bases). The V gene's germline CDR1 is MDHEN and CDR2 SYDVKM. V lost 6 bases and J 0 bases, leaving 21 bases between the germline ends. CDR3 length: 18 amino acids. The whole variable domain, filled in from reference TRBV28 and TRBJ2-4, reads DVKVTQSSRYLVKRTGEKVFLECVQDMDHENMFWYRQDPGLGLRLIYFSYDVKMKEKGDIPEGYSVSREKKERFSLILESASTNQTSMYLCASRTGTRGNLAKNIQYFGAGTRLSVL.

The chain recombines TRBV9 with TRBJ2-1, with 7 bases matching TRBD2. The CDR3 loop spans 16 amino acids. V was clipped by 4 bases and J by 0 bases; unmatched bases: 7. CDR1 and CDR2 from the germline V gene are SGDLS and YYNGEE. As DNA, the CDR3 is TGTGCCAGCAGCATTAGCGGGCCAAGCTCCTACAATGAGCAGTTCTTC. Protein: CASSISGPSSYNEQFF.

The V and J genes are TRBV5-6 and TRBJ2-2, with TRBD2 identical over 9 bases. Germline V gene sequence: CDR1 SGHDT, CDR2 YYEEEE. V trimming: 3 bases; J trimming: 4 bases; junction bases outside the gene matches: 10. The CDR3 has 17 amino acids. The CDR3 sequence is CASSSWLLAGITGELFF. For the CDR3, the DNA is TGTGCCAGCAGCTCCTGGCTCCTAGCGGGGATCACCGGGGAGCTGTTTTTT.

The V and J genes are TRBV5-1 and TRBJ1-1, with unresolved D. V was pared by 4 bases and J by 2 bases, with 12 bases between. Germline-derived CDR1 and CDR2 are SGHRS and YFSETQ. This CDR3 region has 14 residues. CDR3 protein: CASSGSGGNTEAFF. The CDR3 bases are TGCGCCAGCAGCGGTTCAGGAGGCAACACTGAAGCTTTCTTT.

The chain recombines TRBV4-3 with TRBJ1-2, with D possibly being TRBD1 (5 bases). The germline V gene encodes CDR1 LGHNA and CDR2 YSLEER. This CDR3 is built from 13 residues. The V end was cut by 5 bases, the J end by 4 bases, with 11 bases between. The CDR3 coding sequence is TGCGCCAGCAGCGTCGGGACTGGCTATGGCTACACCTTC. Its translation is CASSVGTGYGYTF.

This clone was seen more than once but under ten times. Other DNA sequences within the sample encode an identical CDR3. This chain joins TRBV27 and TRBJ2-7; 11 nucleotides align to TRBD1. Germline assignment: CDR1 MNHEY and CDR2 SMNVEV (reference sequence). V lost 5 bases, J lost 3 bases, and 3 bases stayed unmatched. The CDR3 covers 14 residues. The CDR3 protein is CASSPGTGGYEQYF. CDR3 nucleotides: TGTGCCAGCAGTCCTGGGACAGGGGGCTACGAGCAGTACTTC.

The chain has TRBV28 and TRBJ2-7; 8 bases line up with TRBD1. In germline, CDR1 is MDHEN, CDR2 SYDVKM. The CDR3 is 12 residues long. V was pared by 8 bases and J by 2 bases, with 2 bases of the junction left unmatched. The CDR3 here is CASGQGTYEQYF. In DNA, the CDR3 is TGTGCCAGCGGACAGGGCACCTACGAGCAGTACTTC. Full variable domain (missing parts from reference TRBV28 and TRBJ2-7): DVKVTQSSRYLVKRTGEKVFLECVQDMDHENMFWYRQDPGLGLRLIYFSYDVKMKEKGDIPEGYSVSREKKERFSLILESASTNQTSMYLCASGQGTYEQYFGPGTRLTVT.

V gene TRBV29-1 combines with J gene TRBJ2-5, with D perhaps matching TRBD1 (6 bases). The CDR3 is 15 amino acids. Germline V gene lookup returns CDR1 SQVTM and CDR2 ANQGSEA. V dropped 0 bases and J dropped 2 bases, with 13 bases sitting between them. This CDR3 reads CSVEDLGTPQETQYF. The CDR3 nucleotides are TGCAGCGTTGAAGATTTGGGGACACCGCAAGAGACCCAGTACTTC.

The chain is built from TRBV28 and TRBJ1-2, with 9 bases fitting TRBD1. Trimming at V came to 5 bases and at J to 0 bases, leaving 4 bases not matched to a gene. This CDR3 contains 15 residues. Germline CDR1 is MDHEN and CDR2 is SYDVKM. The CDR3 is CASSRDREANYGYTF. CDR3 DNA sequence: TGTGCCAGCAGTAGGGACAGGGAAGCTAACTATGGCTACACCTTC.

J is TRBJ2-7 and V is TRBV7-2, with 9 bases matching TRBD1. This CDR3 has 14 residues. Germline V gene data show CDR1 as SGHTA and CDR2 as FQGNSA. V lost 3 bases to trimming and J lost 3 bases; unmatched junction nucleotides: 3. CDR3 nucleotide sequence: TGTGCCAGCAGCTTGGGACAGGGTTTCTACGAGCAGTACTTC. Its translation: CASSLGQGFYEQYF.

The chain links TRBV27 to TRBJ2-1; 8 bases are a match to TRBD2. J gave up 4 bases and V 0 bases, and 5 bases lay outside the gene matches. CDR1 is MNHEY and CDR2 is SMNVEV in the germline V gene (reference sequence). CDR3 length: 16 amino acids. CDR3 residues: CASSLSPAGVYNEQFF. CDR3 coding DNA: TGTGCCAGCAGTTTATCTCCAGCGGGAGTATACAATGAGCAGTTCTTC.

This rearrangement joins TRBV28 to TRBJ2-7, with D maybe TRBD2 (6 bases). CDR1 is MDHEN, CDR2 SYDVKM, per germline. The CDR3 spans 14 residues. The ends were cut back, 3 bases at V and 4 bases at J, with 13 bases in the middle. The CDR3 region has the DNA TGTGCCAGCAGTTTTGGGGGGAGTCGTTACGAGCAGTACTTC. It is translated as CASSFGGSRYEQYF. Full variable domain (missing parts from reference TRBV28 and TRBJ2-7): DVKVTQSSRYLVKRTGEKVFLECVQDMDHENMFWYRQDPGLGLRLIYFSYDVKMKEKGDIPEGYSVSREKKERFSLILESASTNQTSMYLCASSFGGSRYEQYFGPGTRLTVT.

The CDR3 DNA reads as TGCGCCAGCAGCTTGGCTAAGGGACAGGGGGCGCATGACTATGGCTACACCTTC. This gives the protein CASSLAKGQGAHDYGYTF. This chain uses TRBV5-1 with TRBJ1-2, with TRBD1 matching over 12 bases. Germline CDR1 and CDR2: SGHRS and YFSETQ. CDR3 length: 18 amino acids. Losses at the gene ends were 0 bases for V and 3 bases for J; bases not matched to a gene: 9.

V is TRBV7-3 and J is TRBJ2-3; 8 bases fit TRBD1. J gave up 1 base and V 2 bases, and 5 bases lay outside the gene matches. The CDR3 has 16 residues. Germline V gene sequence: CDR1 SGHTA, CDR2 FQGTGA. The CDR3 nucleotides are TGTGCCAGCAGCTTAGATGGCAGGGGGCGCACAGATACGCAGTATTTT. This codes for CASSLDGRGRTDTQYF.

The chain combines TRBV9 with TRBJ1-6; D ambiguous. Trimming removed 7 bases from V and 9 bases from J, with 17 bases in between. Germline values: CDR1 SGDLS, CDR2 YYNGEE. There are 14 residues in the CDR3. The CDR3 loop reads CASAPVPGLSPLHF. The CDR3 region has the DNA TGTGCCAGCGCCCCGGTGCCAGGTCTTTCACCCCTCCACTTT.

The genes are TRBV2 and TRBJ2-1; 8 nucleotides line up with TRBD2. The CDR3 extends over 13 amino acids. V shed 10 bases, J shed 3 bases, and the junction held 5 bases outside the gene matches. The germline gives CDR1 SNHLY, CDR2 FYNNEI. The CDR3 loop reads CATRLARYNEQFF. DNA of the CDR3: TGTGCCACCCGACTAGCGCGCTACAATGAGCAGTTCTTC.

Only a few counts were recorded for this clone. The chain carries TRBV5-4 and TRBJ1-4, with 7 nucleotides matching TRBD1. The germline V gene has CDR1 SGHNT and CDR2 YYREEE (reference sequence). After removal of 4 bases from V and 4 bases from J, the junction contained 7 bases not matched to a gene. This CDR3 spans 15 amino acids. CDR3 amino acids: CASSPGTVLNEKLFF. DNA of the CDR3: TGTGCCAGCAGCCCCGGGACAGTACTTAATGAAAAACTGTTTTTT.

This chain connects TRBV4-1 to TRBJ2-7, with TRBD2 identical over 7 bases. In germline, CDR1 is MGHRA, CDR2 YSYEKL. CDR3 length equals 18 residues. V was clipped by 0 bases and J by 5 bases; unmatched bases: 16. The CDR3 bases are TGCGCCAGCAGCCAAGAAGCGGTTTGGGAGGGGCGGATCCACGAGCAGTACTTC. It encodes CASSQEAVWEGRIHEQYF.

This clone was recorded only once. The rearrangement joins TRBV18 to TRBJ2-7; the D gene is possibly TRBD1 (5 bases). V shed 0 bases and J shed 2 bases, with 5 bases lying between them. The germline CDR1 and CDR2 sequences are KGHSH and LQKENI. The CDR3 covers 13 residues. CDR3 bases: TGTGCCAGCTCACCACCAGGGGCCTACGAGCAGTACTTC. It specifies CASSPPGAYEQYF.

The rearrangement joins TRBV5-1 to TRBJ2-7; D possibly corresponds to TRBD2 (7 bases). This CDR3 comprises 13 residues. CDR1 and CDR2 from the germline V gene are SGHRS and YFSETQ. Trimming took off 4 bases at V and 3 bases at J, with 11 bases between the two ends. CDR3 in DNA: TGCGCCAGCAGCGAGGGGGGGTTCTACGAGCAGTACTTC. Protein: CASSEGGFYEQYF.

The genes are TRBV5-1 and TRBJ1-1, with TRBD1 identical over 7 bases. Looked up from germline, CDR1 is SGHRS and CDR2 is YFSETQ. The V segment lost 1 base and the J segment 3 bases; nucleotides outside the gene matches: 6. The CDR3 has 15 residues. The CDR3 DNA follows: TGCGCCAGCAGCTTGCTGACAGGGAGCGACACTGAAGCTTTCTTT. This gives the protein CASSLLTGSDTEAFF.

The chain uses TRBV4-1 and TRBJ2-1; 8 bases map to TRBD2. Trimming cost V 0 bases and J 7 bases; bases outside gene matches: 11. This CDR3 has 17 residues. From germline, CDR1 is MGHRA and CDR2 YSYEKL. CDR3 protein: CASSQDGSGIFSNEQFF. DNA of the CDR3: TGCGCCAGCAGCCAAGATGGTAGCGGGATATTTTCTAATGAGCAGTTCTTC.

The chain carries TRBV27 and TRBJ2-3; no clear D. Germline V gene data show CDR1 as MNHEY and CDR2 as SMNVEV (reference sequence). The CDR3 extends over 14 amino acids. Trimming removed 7 bases from V and 1 base from J, with 12 bases in between. CDR3 sequence reads: CASTYSVGTDTQYF. CDR3 in DNA: TGTGCCAGCACTTACAGTGTTGGCACAGATACGCAGTATTTT.